A selection of T cell receptor beta chains follows, all from one sample in a study of blood T cell repertoires in COVID-19. Only in-frame clones appear in the TCRdb table, and some are missing; sequencing was by immunoSEQ multiplex PCR. This table has about 160,000 clones, about 81% appearing once. Sequenced material: PBMCs or T cells enriched from blood (not recorded which). These receptors were collected from a middle-aged man who had recovered from COVID-19. Each CDR3 is given with its conserved first and last residue. Each record gives: clone size, V gene, J gene, D gene, CDR3 protein, CDR3 DNA. A D gene is named only where the DNA matches it firmly. Clone size, where shown, is once, few, many, or a class for clones that have expanded.

once	TRBV6-5	TRBJ2-1	TRBD2	CASRTSGLDEQFF	TGTGCCAGCAGAACTAGCGGGCTCGATGAGCAGTTCTTC
NA	TRBV7-2	TRBJ2-7	NA	CASSLGVSGEQYF	TGTGCCAGCAGCCTCGGAGTTTCGGGGGAGCAGTACTTC
NA	TRBV12-3/TRBV12-4	TRBJ2-2	NA	CASSFRITGELFF	TGTGCCAGCAGTTTTCGTATCACCGGGGAGCTGTTTTTT
NA	TRBV7-2	TRBJ1-2	TRBD1	CASSSGQGSSGYTF	TGTGCCAGCAGCTCCGGACAGGGGTCGTCCGGCTACACCTTC
NA	TRBV19	TRBJ2-6	NA	CASSRFSGANVLTF	TGTGCCAGTAGTCGGTTCTCTGGGGCCAACGTCCTGACTTTC
NA	TRBV20-1	TRBJ1-2	TRBD1	CSADRGEGYTF	TGCAGTGCCGACAGGGGGGAAGGCTACACCTTC
NA	TRBV30	TRBJ2-1	TRBD1	CAWSVPGQVFSYNEQFF	TGTGCCTGGAGTGTACCGGGACAGGTTTTCAGTTACAATGAGCAGTTCTTC
NA	TRBV7-8	TRBJ1-4	NA	CASSPREGDEKLFF	TGTGCCAGCAGCCCTCGAGAGGGGGATGAAAAACTGTTTTTT
NA	TRBV11-2	TRBJ2-1	NA	CASSLVLAHSEQFF	TGTGCCAGCAGCTTAGTCTTGGCTCACAGTGAGCAGTTCTTC
NA	TRBV5-1	TRBJ1-2	NA	CASSQGDMRGYTF	TGCGCCAGCAGTCAAGGGGACATGAGGGGCTACACCTTC
NA	TRBV11-3	TRBJ2-3	TRBD2	CASSSGGYTDTQYF	TGTGCCAGCAGCAGCGGGGGGTACACAGATACGCAGTATTTT
NA	TRBV7-2	TRBJ2-3	NA	CASSFNGLRTDTQYF	TGTGCCAGCAGCTTCAACGGACTGCGCACAGATACGCAGTATTTT
once	TRBV24-1	TRBJ2-3	NA	CATSDYGGWPRTKITDTQYF	TGTGCCACCAGTGATTATGGGGGGTGGCCCAGGACAAAGATCACAGATACGCAGTATTTT
NA	TRBV25-1	TRBJ1-1	NA	CASSELATEAFF	TGTGCCAGCAGTGAATTGGCCACTGAAGCTTTCTTT
NA	TRBV4-1	TRBJ1-1	NA	CASSQGGRGVGTEAFF	TGCGCCAGCAGCCAAGGGGGGAGGGGAGTCGGCACTGAAGCTTTCTTT
NA	TRBV4-1	TRBJ1-3	NA	CASSQVASDSGNTIYF	TGCGCCAGCAGCCAAGTCGCGTCTGACTCTGGAAACACCATATATTTT
once	TRBV11-2	TRBJ1-5	NA	CASSLDGRDQPQHF	TGTGCCAGCAGCTTAGATGGCCGGGATCAGCCCCAGCATTTT
NA	TRBV21-1	TRBJ2-7	NA	CASSKRLASSYEQYF	TGTGCCAGCAGCAAAAGGTTAGCGAGCTCCTACGAGCAGTACTTC